The source of this T cell receptor beta chain is a study of PD-1 blockade in classical Hodgkin lymphoma. Germline loops: CDR1 KGHSH, CDR2 LQKENI. This CDR3 spans 15 amino acids. Trimming took off 0 bases at V and 1 base at J, with 9 bases between the two ends. Documented time point: cycle 4 day 1 (C4D1), after less than 7 weeks of nivolumab. All patients relapsed after autologous stem cell transplantation, and brentuximab vedotin exposure varied. Of note for this clone: Its target is not known.

The study, taken as a whole, reports: Newly diagnosed patients were reported to start with lower TCR diversity than healthy donors. Factors driving the repertoire differences, possibly disease activity or prior therapy, remain undefined. Later analyses included only patients treated at least 1 year post-ASCT.

The method was immunoSEQ multiplex PCR; TCRdb's version includes in-frame clones alone and lacks a portion of them. The repertoire holds fewer than 95,000 clones, with about 83% as singletons. The receptor was isolated from a human donor with classical Hodgkin lymphoma. The genes are TRBV18 and TRBJ1-1, with D unresolved. Sequences were derived from peripheral blood mononuclear cells (PBMCs), sampled before the fourth cycle of nivolumab. The CDR3 bases are TGTGCCAGCTCACCACCGAGGTTGGGGAACACTGAAGCTTTCTTT. Translating it yields CASSPPRLGNTEAFF.